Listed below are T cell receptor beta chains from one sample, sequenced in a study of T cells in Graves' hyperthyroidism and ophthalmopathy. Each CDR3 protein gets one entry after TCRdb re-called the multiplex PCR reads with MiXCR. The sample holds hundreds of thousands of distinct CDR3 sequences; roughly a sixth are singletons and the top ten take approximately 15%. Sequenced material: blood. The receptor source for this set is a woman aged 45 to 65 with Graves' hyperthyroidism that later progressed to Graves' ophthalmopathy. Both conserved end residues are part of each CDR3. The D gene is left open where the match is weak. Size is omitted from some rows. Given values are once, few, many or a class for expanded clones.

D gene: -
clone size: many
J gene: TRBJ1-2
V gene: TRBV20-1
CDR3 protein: CSARDPTGNYGYTF
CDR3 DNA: TGCAGTGCTAGAGATCCAACAGGGAACTATGGCTACACCTTC

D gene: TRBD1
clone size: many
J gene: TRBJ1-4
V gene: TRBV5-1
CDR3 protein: CASQGQGDEKLFF
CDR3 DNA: TGCGCCAGCCAGGGACAGGGAGATGAAAAACTGTTTTTT

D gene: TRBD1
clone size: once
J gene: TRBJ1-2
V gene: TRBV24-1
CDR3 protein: CATSAGGYGYTF
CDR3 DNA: TGTGCCACCAGTGCAGGGGGCTATGGCTACACCTTC

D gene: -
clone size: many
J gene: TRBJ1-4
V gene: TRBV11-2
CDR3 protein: CASSLHPRDEKLFF
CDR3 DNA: TGTGCCAGCAGCCTACACCCGCGGGATGAAAAACTGTTTTTT

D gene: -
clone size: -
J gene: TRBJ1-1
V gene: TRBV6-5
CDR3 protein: CASSYSSMNTEAFF
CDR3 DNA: TGTGCCAGCAGTTACTCAAGCATGAACACTGAAGCTTTCTTT

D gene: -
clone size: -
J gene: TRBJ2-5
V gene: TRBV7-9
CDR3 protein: CASSLAPVTQYF
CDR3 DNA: TGTGCCAGCAGCTTAGCCCCTGTTACCCAGTACTTC

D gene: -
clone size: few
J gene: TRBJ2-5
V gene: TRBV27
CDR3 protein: CASSLSLGTVETQYF
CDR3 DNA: TGTGCCAGCAGTTTATCGCTGGGGACGGTGGAGACCCAGTACTTC

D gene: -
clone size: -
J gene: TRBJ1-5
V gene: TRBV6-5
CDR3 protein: CASSYSGGIQPQHF
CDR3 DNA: TGTGCCAGCAGTTACAGTGGGGGCATTCAGCCCCAGCATTTT

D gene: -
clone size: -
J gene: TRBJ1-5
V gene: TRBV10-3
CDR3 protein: CAISESGLGNQPQHF
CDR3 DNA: TGTGCCATCAGTGAGTCGGGACTAGGGAATCAGCCCCAGCATTTT

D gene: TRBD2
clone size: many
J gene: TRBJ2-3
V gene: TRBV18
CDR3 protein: CASETSGSTDTQYF
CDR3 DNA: TGTGCCAGCGAAACTAGCGGGAGCACAGATACGCAGTATTTT

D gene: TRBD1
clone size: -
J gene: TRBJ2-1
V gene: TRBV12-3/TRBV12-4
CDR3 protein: CASSQGDRGPYNEQFF
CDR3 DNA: TGTGCCAGCAGCCAAGGAGACAGGGGCCCGTACAATGAGCAGTTCTTC

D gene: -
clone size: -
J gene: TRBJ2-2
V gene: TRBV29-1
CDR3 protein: CSVAYLTGELFF
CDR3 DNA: TGCAGCGTTGCCTACCTGACCGGGGAGCTGTTTTTT

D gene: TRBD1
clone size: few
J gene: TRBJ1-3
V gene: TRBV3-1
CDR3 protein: CASSPRLQGASLLRDTIYF
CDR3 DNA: TGTGCCAGCAGCCCCAGATTACAGGGGGCATCTTTACTTCGGGACACCATATATTTT

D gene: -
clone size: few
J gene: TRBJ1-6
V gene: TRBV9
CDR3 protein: CASSATLSSYNSPLHF
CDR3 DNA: TGTGCCAGCAGCGCGACCTTAAGCTCCTATAATTCACCCCTCCACTTT

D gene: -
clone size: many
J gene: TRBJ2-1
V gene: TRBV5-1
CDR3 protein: CASSLGVTLNEQFF
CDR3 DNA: TGCGCCAGCAGCTTGGGTGTCACCCTCAATGAGCAGTTCTTC

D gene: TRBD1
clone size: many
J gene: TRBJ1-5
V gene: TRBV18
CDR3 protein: CASSPNPTGNNQPQHF
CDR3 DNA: TGTGCCAGCTCACCTAACCCGACAGGGAACAATCAGCCCCAGCATTTT

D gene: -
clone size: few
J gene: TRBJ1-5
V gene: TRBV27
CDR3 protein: CASSFGFGNQPQHF
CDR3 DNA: TGTGCCAGCAGTTTTGGTTTCGGCAATCAGCCCCAGCATTTT

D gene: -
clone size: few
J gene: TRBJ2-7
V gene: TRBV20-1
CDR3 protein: CSARRDSNYEQYF
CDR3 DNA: TGCAGTGCTAGAAGGGACTCTAACTACGAGCAGTACTTC

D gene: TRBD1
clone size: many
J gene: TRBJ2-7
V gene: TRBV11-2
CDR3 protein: CASSLDLVTGAYEQYF
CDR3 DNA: TGTGCCAGCAGCTTAGATCTGGTTACAGGGGCCTACGAGCAGTACTTC

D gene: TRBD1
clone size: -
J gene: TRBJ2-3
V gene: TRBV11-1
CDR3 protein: CATAGTGHTDTQYF
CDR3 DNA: TGTGCCACCGCCGGGACAGGGCACACAGATACGCAGTATTTT

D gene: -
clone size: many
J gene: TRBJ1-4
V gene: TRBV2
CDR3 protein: CASSDVRGRGKLFF
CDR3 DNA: TGTGCCAGCAGTGATGTTAGGGGGAGGGGAAAACTGTTTTTT

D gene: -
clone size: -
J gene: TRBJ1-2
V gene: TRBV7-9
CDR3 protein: CASGFGKDSLSDYGYTF
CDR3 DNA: TGTGCCAGCGGATTCGGCAAGGACAGCCTCTCCGACTATGGCTACACCTTC

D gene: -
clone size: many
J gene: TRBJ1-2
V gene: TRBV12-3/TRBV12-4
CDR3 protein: CASSLGGSWGYTF
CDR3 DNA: TGTGCCAGCAGTTTAGGGGGTTCTTGGGGCTACACCTTC

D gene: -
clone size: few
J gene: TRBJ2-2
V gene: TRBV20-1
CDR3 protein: CSASPPPLIPTGELFF
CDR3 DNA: TGCAGTGCTAGCCCACCGCCTCTTATACCGACCGGGGAGCTGTTTTTT

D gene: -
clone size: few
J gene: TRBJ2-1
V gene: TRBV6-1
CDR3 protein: CASIGLEAYNEQFF
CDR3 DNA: TGTGCCAGCATAGGACTTGAAGCCTACAATGAGCAGTTCTTC

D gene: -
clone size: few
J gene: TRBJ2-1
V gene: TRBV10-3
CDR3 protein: CAISGNRVDEQFF
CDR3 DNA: TGTGCCATCAGTGGGAACAGGGTCGATGAGCAGTTCTTC

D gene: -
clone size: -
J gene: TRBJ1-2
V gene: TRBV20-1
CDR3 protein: CSARDSQGERYTF
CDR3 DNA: TGCAGTGCTAGAGATAGTCAGGGTGAGCGCTACACCTTC

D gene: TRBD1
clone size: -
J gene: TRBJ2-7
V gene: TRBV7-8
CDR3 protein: CASSLGTGGLEQYF
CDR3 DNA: TGTGCCAGCAGCTTGGGGACAGGGGGCCTCGAGCAGTACTTC

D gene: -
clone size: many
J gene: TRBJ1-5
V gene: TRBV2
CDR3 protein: CASSLGLQPQHF
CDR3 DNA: TGTGCCAGCAGTCTGGGGCTTCAGCCCCAGCATTTT

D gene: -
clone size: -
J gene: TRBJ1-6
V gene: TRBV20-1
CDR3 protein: CSASGPGGILENSPLHF
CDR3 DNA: TGCAGTGCTTCCGGACCGGGAGGGATATTGGAAAATTCACCCCTCCACTTT

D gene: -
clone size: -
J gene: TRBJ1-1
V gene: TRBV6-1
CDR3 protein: CASSGGNLAEAFF
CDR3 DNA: TGTGCCAGCAGTGGCGGGAATCTCGCTGAAGCTTTCTTT

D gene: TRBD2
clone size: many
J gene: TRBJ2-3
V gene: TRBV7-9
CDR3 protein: CASRLAGGLTGTQYF
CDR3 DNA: TGTGCCAGCAGACTAGCGGGGGGCTTGACAGGCACGCAGTATTTT

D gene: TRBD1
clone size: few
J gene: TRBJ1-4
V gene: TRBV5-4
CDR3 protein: CASSSGRGRTNEKLFF
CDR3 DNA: TGTGCCAGCAGCTCAGGCAGGGGGCGTACTAATGAAAAACTGTTTTTT

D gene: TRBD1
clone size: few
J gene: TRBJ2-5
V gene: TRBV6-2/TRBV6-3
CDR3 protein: CASSYGTGGEFVGETRYF
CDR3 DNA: TGTGCCAGCAGTTACGGGACAGGGGGCGAGTTTGTGGGTGAGACCCGGTACTTC

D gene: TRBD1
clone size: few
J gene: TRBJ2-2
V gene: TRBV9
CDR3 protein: CASSVAAGGWAGELFF
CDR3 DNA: TGTGCCAGCAGCGTAGCTGCAGGGGGATGGGCCGGGGAGCTGTTTTTT

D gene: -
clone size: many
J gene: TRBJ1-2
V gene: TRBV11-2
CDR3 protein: CASSSNVGNYGYTF
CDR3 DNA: TGTGCCAGCAGCTCCAACGTTGGTAACTATGGCTACACCTTC

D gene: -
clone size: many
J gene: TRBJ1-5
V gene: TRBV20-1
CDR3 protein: CSARDLQGVGSSNQPQHF
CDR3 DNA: TGCAGTGCTAGAGATCTTCAGGGTGTGGGCAGTAGCAATCAGCCCCAGCATTTT

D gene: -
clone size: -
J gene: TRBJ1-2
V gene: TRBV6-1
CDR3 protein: CASSEAAGGGYTF
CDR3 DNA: TGTGCCAGCAGTGAAGCGGCAGGCGGAGGCTACACCTTC

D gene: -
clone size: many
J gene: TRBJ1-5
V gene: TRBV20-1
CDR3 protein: CSASGGGGNQPQHF
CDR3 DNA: TGCAGTGCCAGCGGGGGGGGCGGCAATCAGCCCCAGCATTTT

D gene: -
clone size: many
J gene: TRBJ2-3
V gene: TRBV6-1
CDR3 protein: CASSNRGDDTQYF
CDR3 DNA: TGTGCCAGCAGTAATCGAGGAGATGATACGCAGTATTTT

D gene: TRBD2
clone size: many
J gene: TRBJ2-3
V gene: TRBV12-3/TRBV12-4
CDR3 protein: CASRKVAGGSQIHRDTQYF
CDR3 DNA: TGTGCCAGCCGGAAGGTAGCGGGGGGTTCTCAGATCCACAGAGATACGCAGTATTTT

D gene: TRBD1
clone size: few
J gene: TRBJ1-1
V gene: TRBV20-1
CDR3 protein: CSATRRTGGTNTEAFF
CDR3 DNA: TGCAGTGCTACCCGAAGGACAGGGGGCACGAACACTGAAGCTTTCTTT

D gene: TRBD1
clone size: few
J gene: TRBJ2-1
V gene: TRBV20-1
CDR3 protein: CSATNLTGFGGNEQFF
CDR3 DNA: TGCAGTGCAACTAACCTGACAGGGTTTGGGGGTAATGAGCAGTTCTTC

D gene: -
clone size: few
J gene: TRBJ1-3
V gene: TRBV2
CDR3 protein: CASSEPGRSGNTIYF
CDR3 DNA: TGTGCCAGCAGTGAACCAGGGCGGTCTGGAAACACCATATATTTT

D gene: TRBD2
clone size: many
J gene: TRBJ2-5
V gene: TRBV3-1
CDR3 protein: CASSNSGGEETQYF
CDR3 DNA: TGTGCCAGCAGCAATAGCGGGGGGGAAGAGACCCAGTACTTC

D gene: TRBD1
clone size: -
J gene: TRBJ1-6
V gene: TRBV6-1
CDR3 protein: CASSSGGADNSPLHF
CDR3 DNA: TGTGCCAGCAGCTCAGGGGGCGCGGATAATTCACCCCTCCACTTT

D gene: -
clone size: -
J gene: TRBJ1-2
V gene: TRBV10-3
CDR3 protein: CAISPSRGENYGYTF
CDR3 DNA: TGTGCCATCAGTCCTTCAAGGGGAGAAAACTATGGCTACACCTTC

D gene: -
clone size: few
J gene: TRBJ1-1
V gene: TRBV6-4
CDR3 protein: CASSDSYKPGHLEAFF
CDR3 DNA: TGTGCCAGCAGTGACTCCTATAAGCCGGGACACCTTGAAGCTTTCTTT

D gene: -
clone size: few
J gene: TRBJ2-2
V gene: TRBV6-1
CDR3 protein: CASNIDRNTGELFF
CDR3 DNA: TGTGCCAGCAATATTGACAGAAACACCGGGGAGCTGTTTTTT

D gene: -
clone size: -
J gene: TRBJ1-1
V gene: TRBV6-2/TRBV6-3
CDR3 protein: CASSYSSDRRTEAFF
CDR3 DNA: TGTGCCAGCAGTTACTCATCCGACAGGAGAACTGAAGCTTTCTTT

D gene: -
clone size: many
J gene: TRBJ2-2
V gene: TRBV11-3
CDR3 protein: CASSPRLGNGELFF
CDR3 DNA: TGTGCCAGCAGCCCCCGGCTCGGTAACGGGGAGCTGTTTTTT

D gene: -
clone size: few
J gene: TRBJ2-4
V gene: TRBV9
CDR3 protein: CASSPGRLAKNIQYF
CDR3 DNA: TGTGCCAGCAGCCCGGGACGGCTAGCCAAAAACATTCAGTACTTC

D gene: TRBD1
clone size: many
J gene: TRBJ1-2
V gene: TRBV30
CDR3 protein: CAWSADRGNYGYTF
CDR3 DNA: TGTGCCTGGAGTGCCGACAGGGGGAACTATGGCTACACCTTC

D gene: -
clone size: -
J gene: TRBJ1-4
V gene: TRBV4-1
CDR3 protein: CASSRGGTNEKLFF
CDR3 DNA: TGCGCCAGCAGCCGGGGGGGTACTAATGAAAAACTGTTTTTT

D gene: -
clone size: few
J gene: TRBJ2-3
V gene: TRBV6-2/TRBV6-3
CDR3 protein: CASSHDLRQAHVADTQYF
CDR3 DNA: TGTGCCAGCAGTCACGATTTAAGACAGGCCCATGTCGCAGATACGCAGTATTTT